This T cell receptor (beta chain) was captured by sequencing in a study of human T cells and chemical hapten exposure. Overall study results and limits: Expanded TCRs created a significantly greater count of big CDR3 similarity clusters than controls did.

TCRdb called the RACE reads again in MiXCR, with one record for every CDR3 protein. Of around 82,000 distinct CDR3 sequences listed, approximately 6.6% are singletons. On this clonotype itself: The target antigen is unknown.

As to time point: patch test 2, 6 weeks after DPC sensitization. The sample's treatment: therapeutic diphenylcyclopropenone sensitization with weekly scalp DPC. The material was whole blood, obtained in connection with sensitization to the hapten diphenylcyclopropenone (DPC). This TCR was sampled from a woman in her 30s with alopecia areata. Some clones in this sample may be carry-over from other donors' samples.

CDR3 coding DNA: TGTGCCAGCAGCTTAAGGGACAGCCGCTATCCCCTCCACTTT. It is translated as CASSLRDSRYPLHF. The chain combines TRBV7-2 with TRBJ1-6; TRBD1 matches at 7 bases. This CDR3 has 14 amino acids. V gave up 2 bases and J gave up 13 bases; unmatched junction bases: 8. The germline gives CDR1 SGHTA, CDR2 FQGNSA. Based on the CDR3 plus reference TRBV7-2 and TRBJ1-6, the full variable domain is GAGVSQSPSNKVTEKGKDVELRCDPISGHTALYWYRQSLGQGLEFLIYFQGNSAPDKSGLPSDRFSAERTGGSVSTLTIQRTQQEDSAVYLCASSLRDSRYPLHFGNGTRLTVT.